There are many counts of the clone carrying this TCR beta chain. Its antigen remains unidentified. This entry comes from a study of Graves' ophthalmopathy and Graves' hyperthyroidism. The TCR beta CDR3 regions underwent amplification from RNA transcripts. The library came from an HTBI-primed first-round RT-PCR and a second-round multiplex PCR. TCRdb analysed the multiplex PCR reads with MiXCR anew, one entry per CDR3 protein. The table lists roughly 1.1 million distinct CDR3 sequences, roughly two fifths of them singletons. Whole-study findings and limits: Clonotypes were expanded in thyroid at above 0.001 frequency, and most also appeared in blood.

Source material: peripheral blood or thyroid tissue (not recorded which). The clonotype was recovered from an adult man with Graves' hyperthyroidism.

The CDR3 DNA sequence: TGTGCCAGCAGCGCCGACTTAAGTGAGCTGTTTTTT. The encoded protein is CASSADLSELFF. The chain is built from TRBV2 and TRBJ2-2; no firm D call. The CDR3 extends over 12 amino acids. Trimming shortened V by 6 bases and J by 11 bases, and 13 bases separated the two germline ends. Germline values: CDR1 SNHLY, CDR2 FYNNEI.